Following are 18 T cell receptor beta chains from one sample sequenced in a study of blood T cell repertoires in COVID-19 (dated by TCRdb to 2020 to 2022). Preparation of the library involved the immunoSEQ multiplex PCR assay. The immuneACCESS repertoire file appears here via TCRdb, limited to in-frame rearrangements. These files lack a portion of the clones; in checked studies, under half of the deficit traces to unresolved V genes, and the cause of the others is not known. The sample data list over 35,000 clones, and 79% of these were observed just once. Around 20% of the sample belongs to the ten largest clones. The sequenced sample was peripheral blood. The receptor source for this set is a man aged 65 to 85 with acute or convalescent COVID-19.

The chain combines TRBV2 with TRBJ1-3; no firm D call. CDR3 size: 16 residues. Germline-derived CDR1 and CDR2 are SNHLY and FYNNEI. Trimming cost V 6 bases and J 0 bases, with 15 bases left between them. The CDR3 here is CASSESAMRSGNTIYF. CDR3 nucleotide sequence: TGTGCCAGCAGCGAAAGCGCCATGCGCTCTGGAAACACCATATATTTT. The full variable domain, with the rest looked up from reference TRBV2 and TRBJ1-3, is EPEVTQTPSHQVTQMGQEVILRCVPISNHLYFYWYRQILGQKVEFLVSFYNNEISEKSEIFDDQFSVERPDGSNFTLKIRSTKLEDSAMYFCASSESAMRSGNTIYFGEGSWLTVV.

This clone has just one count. The CDR3 coding sequence is TGTGCCAGCAGCCACTCGGGAGGGCCAGGTGAGCAGTTCTTC. Translation: CASSHSGGPGEQFF. The chain links TRBV3-1 (or the pseudogene TRBV3-2) to TRBJ2-1; 8 nucleotides line up with TRBD2. Germline V gene data show CDR1 as LGHDT and CDR2 as YNNKEL (reference sequence). This CDR3 region has 14 residues. V was clipped by 3 bases and J by 9 bases; unmatched bases: 7.

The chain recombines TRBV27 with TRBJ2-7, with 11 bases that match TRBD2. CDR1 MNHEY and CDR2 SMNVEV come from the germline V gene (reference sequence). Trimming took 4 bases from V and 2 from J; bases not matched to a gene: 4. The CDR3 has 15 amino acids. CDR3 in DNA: TGTGCCAGCAGTTCCGTAGCGGGAGGGCCCTACGAGCAGTACTTC. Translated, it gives CASSSVAGGPYEQYF.

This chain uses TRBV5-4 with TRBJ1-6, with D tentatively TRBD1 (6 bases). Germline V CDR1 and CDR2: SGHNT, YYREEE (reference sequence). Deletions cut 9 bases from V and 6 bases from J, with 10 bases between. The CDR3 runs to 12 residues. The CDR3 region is CATRTVNSPLHF. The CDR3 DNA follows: TGTGCCACCCGGACAGTTAATTCACCCCTCCACTTT. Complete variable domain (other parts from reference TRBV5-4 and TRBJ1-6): ETGVTQSPTHLIKTRGQQVTLRCSSQSGHNTVSWYQQALGQGPQFIFQYYREEENGRGNFPPRFSGLQFPNYSSELNVNALELDDSALYLCATRTVNSPLHFGNGTRLTVT.

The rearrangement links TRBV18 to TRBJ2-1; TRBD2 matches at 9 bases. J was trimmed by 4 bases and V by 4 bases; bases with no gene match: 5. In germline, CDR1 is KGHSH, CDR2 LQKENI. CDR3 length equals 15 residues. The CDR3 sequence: CASSRGTSLYNEQFF. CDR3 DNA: TGTGCCAGCTCACGGGGGACTAGCTTGTACAATGAGCAGTTCTTC.

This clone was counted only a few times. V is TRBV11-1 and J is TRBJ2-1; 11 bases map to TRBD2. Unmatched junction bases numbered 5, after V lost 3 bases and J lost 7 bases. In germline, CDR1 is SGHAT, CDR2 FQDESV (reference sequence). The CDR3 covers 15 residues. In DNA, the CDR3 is TGTGCCAGCAGCTTTGGGACTAGCGGAGGGAATGAGCAGTTCTTC. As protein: CASSFGTSGGNEQFF.

This CDR3 reads CASSTLVTEQFF. CDR3 nucleotide sequence: TGTGCCAGCAGTACTCTAGTAACTGAGCAGTTCTTC. V gene TRBV6-2 or TRBV6-3 combines with J gene TRBJ2-1; D gene unclear. Trimming cost V 5 bases and J 9 bases, with 11 bases left between them. The germline CDR1 and CDR2 sequences are MNHEY and SVGEGT. The CDR3 length is 12 residues.

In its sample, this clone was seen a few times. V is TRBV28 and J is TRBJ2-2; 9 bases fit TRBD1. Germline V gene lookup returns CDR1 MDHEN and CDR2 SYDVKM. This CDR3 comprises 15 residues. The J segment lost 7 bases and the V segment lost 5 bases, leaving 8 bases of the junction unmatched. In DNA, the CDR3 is TGTGCCAGCAGTCCGTGGACAGGGGTTGGCGGGGAGCTGTTTTTT. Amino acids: CASSPWTGVGGELFF.

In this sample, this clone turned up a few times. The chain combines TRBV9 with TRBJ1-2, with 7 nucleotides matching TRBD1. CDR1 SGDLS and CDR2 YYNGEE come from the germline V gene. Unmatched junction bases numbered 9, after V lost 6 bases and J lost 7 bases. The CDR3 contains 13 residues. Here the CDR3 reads CASTLTDRAGYTF. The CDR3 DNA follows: TGTGCCAGCACCCTAACCGACAGGGCTGGCTACACCTTC. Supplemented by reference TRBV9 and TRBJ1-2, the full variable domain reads DSGVTQTPKHLITATGQRVTLRCSPRSGDLSVYWYQQSLDQGLQFLIQYYNGEERAKGNILERFSAQQFPDLHSELNLSSLELGDSALYFCASTLTDRAGYTFGSGTRLTVV.

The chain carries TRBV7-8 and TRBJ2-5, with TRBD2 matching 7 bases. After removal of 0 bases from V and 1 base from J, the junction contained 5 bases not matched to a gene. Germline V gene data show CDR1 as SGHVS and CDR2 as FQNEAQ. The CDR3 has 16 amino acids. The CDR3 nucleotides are TGTGCCAGCAGCTTAGCGGGCGGGGGAGTCCAAGAGACCCAGTACTTC. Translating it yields CASSLAGGGVQETQYF.

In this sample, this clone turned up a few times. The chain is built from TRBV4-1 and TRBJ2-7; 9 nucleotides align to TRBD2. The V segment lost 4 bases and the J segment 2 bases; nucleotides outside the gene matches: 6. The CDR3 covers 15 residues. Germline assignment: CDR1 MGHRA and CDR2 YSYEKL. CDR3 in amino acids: CASSPTSGSPYEQYF. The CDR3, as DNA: TGCGCCAGCAGCCCGACTAGCGGCTCCCCCTACGAGCAGTACTTC.

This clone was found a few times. In DNA form, the CDR3 reads TGTGCCAGCAGACCACAGAGCAATCAGCCCCAGCATTTT. This encodes CASRPQSNQPQHF. J is TRBJ1-5 and V is TRBV28; D not certain. Germline V CDR1 and CDR2: MDHEN, SYDVKM. The V end was cut by 6 bases, the J end by 1 base, with 7 bases between. This CDR3 contains 13 residues.

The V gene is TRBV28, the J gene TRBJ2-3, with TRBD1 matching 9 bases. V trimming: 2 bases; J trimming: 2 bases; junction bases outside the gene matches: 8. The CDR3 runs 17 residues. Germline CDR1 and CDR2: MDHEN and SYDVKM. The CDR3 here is CASSLPATGGVTDTQYF. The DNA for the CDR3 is TGTGCCAGCAGTTTACCCGCGACAGGGGGGGTCACAGATACGCAGTATTTT. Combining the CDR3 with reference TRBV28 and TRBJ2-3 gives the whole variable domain DVKVTQSSRYLVKRTGEKVFLECVQDMDHENMFWYRQDPGLGLRLIYFSYDVKMKEKGDIPEGYSVSREKKERFSLILESASTNQTSMYLCASSLPATGGVTDTQYFGPGTRLTVL.

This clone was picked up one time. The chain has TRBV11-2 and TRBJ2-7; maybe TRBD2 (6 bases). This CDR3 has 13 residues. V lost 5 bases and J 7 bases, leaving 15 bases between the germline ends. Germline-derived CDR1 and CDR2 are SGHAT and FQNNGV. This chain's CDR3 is CASSPRLVGEQYF. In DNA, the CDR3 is TGTGCCAGCAGCCCGCGACTAGTGGGTGAGCAGTACTTC.

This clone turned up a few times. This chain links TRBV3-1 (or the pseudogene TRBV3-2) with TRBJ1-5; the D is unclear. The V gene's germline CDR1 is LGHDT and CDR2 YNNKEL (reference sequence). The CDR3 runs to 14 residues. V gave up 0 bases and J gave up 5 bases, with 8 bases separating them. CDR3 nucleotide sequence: TGTGCCAGCAGCCAAGAGGCGGGGTATCAGCCCCAGCATTTT. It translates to CASSQEAGYQPQHF.

This CDR3 reads CASSLGGGPYNEQFF. Written as DNA, the CDR3 is TGTGCCAGCAGCTTAGGGGGGGGCCCCTACAATGAGCAGTTCTTC. The rearrangement uses TRBV7-9 and TRBJ2-1; possible D gene TRBD2, 7 bases. Between the trimmed V and J ends, which lost 1 base and 2 bases, there was a span of 9 bases. This CDR3 region has 15 residues. Germline CDR1 and CDR2: SEHNR and FQNEAQ (reference sequence).

The DNA for the CDR3 is TGTGCCAGCAGTTTTGGGAACAGGGTTAATGGCTACACCTTC. This translates into CASSFGNRVNGYTF. The chain employs TRBV27 and TRBJ1-2; tentative D call: TRBD1 (6 bases). In germline, CDR1 is MNHEY, CDR2 SMNVEV (reference sequence). This CDR3 spans 14 amino acids. The V and J ends lost 3 bases and 6 bases respectively, with 14 bases between them.

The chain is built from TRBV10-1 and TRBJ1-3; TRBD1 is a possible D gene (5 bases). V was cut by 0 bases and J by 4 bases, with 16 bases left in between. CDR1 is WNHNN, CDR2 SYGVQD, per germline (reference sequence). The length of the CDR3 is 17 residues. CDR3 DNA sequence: TGCGCCAGCAGTGAGTCGGCCGGGGGATTAGCGGGAAACACCATATATTTT. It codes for CASSESAGGLAGNTIYF.